Following are 8 T cell receptor beta chains from one sample sequenced in a study of cytomegalovirus exposure and HLA in healthy donors. Primers: 60 Vbeta forward and 13 Jbeta reverse. Assay used: immunoSEQ multiplex PCR; TCRdb lists only in-frame clones, some missing. Seen here are 150,000 or so clones, around 72% observed once, and the top ten hold around 6.9%. The specimen sequenced was PBMCs. Every receptor here comes from a man aged 35-49 years in good health and CMV-seropositive.

The chain is built from TRBV30 and TRBJ2-6; D call uncertain. This CDR3 contains 14 residues. CDR1 and CDR2 from the germline V gene are GTSNPN and SVGIG (reference sequence). The germline V and J ends were trimmed by 5 bases and 0 bases, with 8 bases remaining between them. The CDR3 region has the DNA TGTGCCTGGGAAGTTAGCTCTGGGGCCAACGTCCTGACTTTC. Translation: CAWEVSSGANVLTF. Full variable domain (rest looked up from reference TRBV30 and TRBJ2-6): SQTIHQWPATLVQPVGSPLSLECTVEGTSNPNLYWYRQAAGRGLQLLFYSVGIGQISSEVPQNLSASRPQDRQFILSSKKLLLSDSGFYLCAWEVSSGANVLTFGAGSRLTVL.

CDR3 DNA sequence: TGTGCCAGCAGCTCTCAGATGAACACTGAAGCTTTCTTT. This codes for CASSSQMNTEAFF. The chain is built from TRBV7-3 and TRBJ1-1; D unresolved. The CDR3 spans 13 residues. Trimming took off 4 bases at V and 0 bases at J, with 6 bases between the two ends. CDR1 is SGHTA and CDR2 is FQGTGA in the germline V gene.

This chain links TRBV30 with TRBJ2-5; 7 bases fit TRBD2. The CDR3 loop spans 11 amino acids. CDR1 and CDR2 (germline): GTSNPN, SVGIG (reference sequence). The J segment lost 11 bases and the V segment lost 6 bases, leaving 9 bases of the junction unmatched. CDR3 loop: CACTLGREQYF. The CDR3, as DNA: TGTGCCTGTACCCTGGGGCGGGAGCAGTACTTC.

The J gene is TRBJ1-2, the V gene TRBV29-1, with D possibly TRBD1 on 5 matching bases. This CDR3 region has 11 residues. V was shortened by 6 bases and J by 4 bases, with 9 bases between the two germline ends. Per the germline V gene, CDR1 is SQVTM and CDR2 is ANQGSEA. DNA for the CDR3: TGCAGCGTGACAGACCCCTATGGCTACACCTTC. Translated, it gives CSVTDPYGYTF.

This clone showed up just a few times. This chain links TRBV6-6 with TRBJ2-6; D remains ambiguous. Germline values: CDR1 MNHNY, CDR2 SVGAGI (reference sequence). V was clipped by 7 bases and J by 4 bases, with 5 bases between them. This CDR3 spans 12 amino acids. The CDR3 sequence is CASTAGANVLTF. CDR3 nucleotide sequence: TGTGCCAGCACAGCGGGGGCCAACGTCCTGACTTTC.

The CDR3 DNA is TGTGCCAGCAGCTTGGGACTCAGCTCCTACGAGCAGTACTTC. Translation: CASSLGLSSYEQYF. V usage is TRBV5-4 and J usage is TRBJ2-7; D is unresolved. The CDR3 length is 14 residues. Trimming took 0 bases from V and 0 from J, leaving 7 bases between them. CDR1 SGHNT and CDR2 YYREEE come from the germline V gene (reference sequence).

The chain employs TRBV4-3 and TRBJ1-5, with D perhaps matching TRBD1 (5 bases). The germline V and J ends were trimmed by 0 bases and 5 bases, with 11 bases remaining between them. The CDR3 spans 15 residues. Germline-derived CDR1 and CDR2 are LGHNA and YSLEER. The CDR3 DNA follows: TGCGCCAGCAGCCAAGATCGGAGGGGCCATCAGCCCCAGCATTTT. Protein: CASSQDRRGHQPQHF.

This rearrangement joins TRBV6-5 to TRBJ2-5; the match to TRBD2 covers 8 bases. Trimming took 3 bases from V and 2 from J; bases not matched to a gene: 5. This CDR3 has 15 amino acids. Germline-derived CDR1 and CDR2 are MNHEY and SVGAGI. In DNA form, the CDR3 reads TGTGCCAGCAGTTATTCCACTAGCGGACAAGAGACCCAGTACTTC. Amino acid sequence: CASSYSTSGQETQYF.